The 9 T cell receptor beta chains given below trace back to one sample, sequenced in a study of TIL therapy for anti-PD-1-resistant metastatic lung cancer. Sequencing used immunoSEQ v3. Profiled with immunoSEQ multiplex PCR; TCRdb holds only in-frame clones, not every one. The top ten hold roughly an eighth of the sample, which has roughly 10,000 clones, around 54% seen once. Stated time point: pre-treatment sample, taken before nivolumab and TIL therapy. Most excised metastases sampled were pleural nodules or supraclavicular lymph nodes. The sequenced sample was tumor tissue, obtained at baseline. The receptors here all came from a person between 25 and 79 years old with non-small cell lung cancer.

This clone was counted a few times. The genes are TRBV28 and TRBJ1-5; 9 bases align to TRBD1. V dropped 5 bases and J dropped 5; count of bases not matched to a gene: 10. The CDR3 contains 16 residues. CDR1 and CDR2 (germline): MDHEN, SYDVKM. CDR3 coding DNA: TGTGCCAGCAGTCGCTCCGGGACAGGGTATGATCAGCCCCAGCATTTT. Its protein product is CASSRSGTGYDQPQHF. Full variable domain (outside the CDR3, taken from reference TRBV28 and TRBJ1-5): DVKVTQSSRYLVKRTGEKVFLECVQDMDHENMFWYRQDPGLGLRLIYFSYDVKMKEKGDIPEGYSVSREKKERFSLILESASTNQTSMYLCASSRSGTGYDQPQHFGDGTRLSIL.

V gene TRBV18 combines with J gene TRBJ1-1; possible D gene TRBD1, 6 bases. Germline V gene data show CDR1 as KGHSH and CDR2 as LQKENI. This CDR3 is 14 amino acids long. The germline V and J ends were trimmed by 2 bases and 4 bases, with 11 bases remaining between them. CDR3 coding DNA: TGTGCCAGCTCACCAGGGGGCGGGGGCACTGAAGCTTTCTTT. This encodes CASSPGGGGTEAFF.

The chain recombines TRBV20-1 with TRBJ2-1; D unclear. The CDR3 sequence is 11 residues long. Deletions cut 0 bases from V and 9 bases from J, with 6 bases between. The germline CDR1 and CDR2 sequences are DFQATT and SNEGSKA (reference sequence). The chain's CDR3 is CSARDNLEQFF. In DNA, the CDR3 is TGCAGTGCTAGAGACAACCTTGAGCAGTTCTTC.

The genes are TRBV27 and TRBJ2-6; D tentatively reads TRBD1 or TRBD2 (7 bases each). The ends were cut back, 2 bases at V and 0 bases at J, with 29 bases in the middle. Per germline, CDR1 MNHEY and CDR2 SMNVEV (reference sequence). This CDR3 is 23 amino acids long. The CDR3 DNA is TGTGCCAGCAGTTTACAACGGCAGGGGGGGAAAGGATGGCTTAACTCTGGGGCCAACGTCCTGACTTTC. Translating it yields CASSLQRQGGKGWLNSGANVLTF.

By proportion, this clone is medium-sized. V gene TRBV5-4 combines with J gene TRBJ2-5, with 10 bases fitting TRBD2. Germline V CDR1 and CDR2: SGHNT, YYREEE (reference sequence). Germline trimming cut 4 bases from V and 5 bases from J; bases unmatched to any gene: 17. There are 18 residues in the CDR3. CDR3 coding DNA: TGTGCCAGCAGCCCCGGGGGGTCTAGCGGGAGAAGATGGGAGACCCAGTACTTC. Its translation: CASSPGGSSGRRWETQYF.

The table lists this clone with a few counts. J is TRBJ1-2 and V is TRBV4-2; 8 bases agree with TRBD1. CDR3 length: 18 amino acids. Germline lookup yields CDR1 LGHNA and CDR2 YNFKEQ. J gave up 4 bases and V 2 bases, and 15 bases lay outside the gene matches. DNA of the CDR3: TGTGCCAGCAGCCAATCTACGGGCCTGGCCACAGGGGGCTATGGCTACACCTTC. Residues: CASSQSTGLATGGYGYTF.

The DNA of the CDR3 is TGTGCCAATAGATACACGGATCAAGAGACCCAGTACTTC. It is translated as CANRYTDQETQYF. The rearrangement links TRBV19 to TRBJ2-5, with D unresolved. The V end lost 10 bases, the J end lost 2 bases, and 14 bases lay between the germline ends. The CDR3 runs 13 residues. CDR1 is LNHDA and CDR2 is SQIVND in the germline V gene (reference sequence).

Concerning this clone itself: This sample also contains other DNA sequences that code for the same CDR3. The rearrangement links TRBV6-1 to TRBJ2-3; maybe TRBD1 (7 bases). V lost 8 bases, J lost 0 bases, and 12 bases lay in between. The CDR3 is 14 amino acids. Germline CDR1 and CDR2: MNHNS and SASEGT. CDR3 sequence: CASAGTASTDTQYF. CDR3 in DNA: TGTGCCAGCGCGGGGACAGCTAGCACAGATACGCAGTATTTT.

This clone was counted between two and nine times. The V call is TRBV6-5, the J call TRBJ2-3; no reliable D call. The V and J ends lost 7 bases and 4 bases respectively, with 15 bases between them. The CDR3 has 14 amino acids. Germline V lookup: CDR1 MNHEY, CDR2 SVGAGI. CDR3 sequence: CASKRPSGSDTQYF. The CDR3 DNA is TGTGCCAGCAAGAGACCCTCAGGTTCAGATACGCAGTATTTT.